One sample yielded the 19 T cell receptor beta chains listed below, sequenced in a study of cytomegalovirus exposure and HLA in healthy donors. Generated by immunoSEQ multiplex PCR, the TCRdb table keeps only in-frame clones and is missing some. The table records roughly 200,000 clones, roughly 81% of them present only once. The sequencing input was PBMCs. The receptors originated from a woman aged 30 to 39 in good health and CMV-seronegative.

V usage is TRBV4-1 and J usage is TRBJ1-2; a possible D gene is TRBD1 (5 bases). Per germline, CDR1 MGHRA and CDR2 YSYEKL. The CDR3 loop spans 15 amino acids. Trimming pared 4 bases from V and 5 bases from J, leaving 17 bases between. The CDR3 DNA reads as TGCGCCAGCAGCCCGCAGACAGAACTGGGTTATGGCTACACCTTC. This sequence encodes CASSPQTELGYGYTF.

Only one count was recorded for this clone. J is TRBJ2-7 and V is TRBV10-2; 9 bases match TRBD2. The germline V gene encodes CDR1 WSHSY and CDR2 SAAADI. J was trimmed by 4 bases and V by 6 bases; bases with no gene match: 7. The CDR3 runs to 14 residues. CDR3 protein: CASSQAGGFYEQYF. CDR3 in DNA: TGCGCCAGCAGCCAAGCGGGAGGATTTTACGAGCAGTACTTC.

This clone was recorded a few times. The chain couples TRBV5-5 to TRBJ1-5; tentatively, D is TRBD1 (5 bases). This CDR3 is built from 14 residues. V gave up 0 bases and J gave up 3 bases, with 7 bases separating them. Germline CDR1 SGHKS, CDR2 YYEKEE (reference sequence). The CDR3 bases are TGTGCCAGCAGCTTGGAAGGGGCCAATCAGCCCCAGCATTTT. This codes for CASSLEGANQPQHF.

The CDR3 DNA reads as TGTGCCAGCAGCTCAGGGGGACAGGGGGCAACAGATACGCAGTATTTT. It is translated as CASSSGGQGATDTQYF. The V call is TRBV7-9, the J call TRBJ2-3, with 12 nucleotides matching TRBD1. Trimming removed 4 bases from V and 3 bases from J; junction bases left unmatched: 5. This CDR3 contains 16 residues. The germline V gene has CDR1 SEHNR and CDR2 FQNEAQ (reference sequence).

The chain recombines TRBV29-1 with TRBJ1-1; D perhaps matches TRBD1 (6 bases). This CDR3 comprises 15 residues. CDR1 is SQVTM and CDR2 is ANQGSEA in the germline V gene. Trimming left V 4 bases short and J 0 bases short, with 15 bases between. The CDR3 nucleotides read TGCAGCGTTGTGGGGGCCCTGCTCATGAACACTGAAGCTTTCTTT. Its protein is CSVVGALLMNTEAFF.

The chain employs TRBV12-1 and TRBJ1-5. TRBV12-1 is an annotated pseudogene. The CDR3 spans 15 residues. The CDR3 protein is CASSSVREDYQPQHF. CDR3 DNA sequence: TGTGCCAGCAGCTCCGTCAGGGAGGACTATCAGCCCCAGCATTTT.

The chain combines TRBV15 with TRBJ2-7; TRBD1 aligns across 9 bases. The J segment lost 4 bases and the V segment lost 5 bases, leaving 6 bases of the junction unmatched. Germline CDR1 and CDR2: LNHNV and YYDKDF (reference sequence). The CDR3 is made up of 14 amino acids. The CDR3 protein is CATSQRQGEYEQYF. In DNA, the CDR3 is TGTGCCACCAGCCAGCGACAGGGGGAATACGAGCAGTACTTC.

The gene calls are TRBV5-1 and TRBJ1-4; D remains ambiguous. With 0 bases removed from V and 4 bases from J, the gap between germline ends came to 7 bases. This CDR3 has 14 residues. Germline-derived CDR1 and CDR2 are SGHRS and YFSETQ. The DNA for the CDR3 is TGCGCCAGCAGCTTGGATCTCGGTAATGAAAAACTGTTTTTT. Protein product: CASSLDLGNEKLFF.

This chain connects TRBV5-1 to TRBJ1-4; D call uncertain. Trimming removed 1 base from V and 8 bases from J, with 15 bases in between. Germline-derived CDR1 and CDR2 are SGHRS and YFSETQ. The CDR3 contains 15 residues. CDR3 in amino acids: CASSLTKWAGEKLFF. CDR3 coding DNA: TGCGCCAGCAGCTTGACTAAGTGGGCGGGCGAAAAACTGTTTTTT.

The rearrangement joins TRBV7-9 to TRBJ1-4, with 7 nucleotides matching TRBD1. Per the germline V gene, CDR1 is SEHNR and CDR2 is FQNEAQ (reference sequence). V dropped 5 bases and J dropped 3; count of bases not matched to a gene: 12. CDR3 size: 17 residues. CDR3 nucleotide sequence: TGTGCCAGCAGCCAATCTCTAACAGGGGTGTCTAATGAAAAACTGTTTTTT. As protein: CASSQSLTGVSNEKLFF.

CDR3 nucleotides: TGTGCCTGGAGTGTTGGGACTAGCGGGCGTGGGACCCAGTACTTC. This encodes CAWSVGTSGRGTQYF. This chain links TRBV30 with TRBJ2-5; 12 bases align to TRBD2. V shed 0 bases and J 7 bases; nucleotides not matched to a gene: 6. Germline lookup yields CDR1 GTSNPN and CDR2 SVGIG (reference sequence). There are 15 residues in the CDR3.

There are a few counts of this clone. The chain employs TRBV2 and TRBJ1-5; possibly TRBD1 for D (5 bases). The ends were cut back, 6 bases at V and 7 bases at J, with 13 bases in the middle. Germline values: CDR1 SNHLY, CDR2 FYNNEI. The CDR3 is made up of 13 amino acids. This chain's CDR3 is CASRVTVGQPQHF. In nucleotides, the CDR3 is TGTGCCAGCAGGGTGACAGTGGGACAGCCCCAGCATTTT.

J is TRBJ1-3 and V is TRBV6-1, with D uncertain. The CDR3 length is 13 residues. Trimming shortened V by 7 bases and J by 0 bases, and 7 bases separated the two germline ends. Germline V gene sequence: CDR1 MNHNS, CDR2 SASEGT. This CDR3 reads CASITSSGNTIYF. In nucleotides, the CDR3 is TGTGCCAGCATTACAAGCTCTGGAAACACCATATATTTT.

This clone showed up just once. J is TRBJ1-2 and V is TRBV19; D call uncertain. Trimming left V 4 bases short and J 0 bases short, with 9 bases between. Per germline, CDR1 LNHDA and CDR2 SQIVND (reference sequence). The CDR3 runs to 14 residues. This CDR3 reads CASSSGGANYGYTF. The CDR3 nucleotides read TGTGCCAGTAGTAGTGGCGGGGCTAACTATGGCTACACCTTC.

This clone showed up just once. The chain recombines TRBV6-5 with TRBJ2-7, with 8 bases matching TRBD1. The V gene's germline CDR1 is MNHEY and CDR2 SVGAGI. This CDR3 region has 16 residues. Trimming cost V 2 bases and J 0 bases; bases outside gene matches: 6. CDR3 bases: TGTGCCAGCAGTTACGCTGGGACAGGCGCCTCCTACGAGCAGTACTTC. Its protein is CASSYAGTGASYEQYF.

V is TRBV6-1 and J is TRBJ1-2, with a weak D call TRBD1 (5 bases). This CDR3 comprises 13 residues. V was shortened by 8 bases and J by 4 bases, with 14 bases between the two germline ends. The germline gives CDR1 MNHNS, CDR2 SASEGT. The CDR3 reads CASDRERGYGYTF. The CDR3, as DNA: TGTGCCAGCGACAGAGAGAGAGGCTATGGCTACACCTTC.

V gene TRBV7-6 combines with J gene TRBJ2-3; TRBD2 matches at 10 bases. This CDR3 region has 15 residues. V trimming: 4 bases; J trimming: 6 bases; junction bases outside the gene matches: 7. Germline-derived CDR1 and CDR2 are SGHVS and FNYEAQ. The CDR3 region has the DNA TGTGCCAGCAGCTCGATAGCGGGGGGTATGGATACGCAGTATTTT. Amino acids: CASSSIAGGMDTQYF.

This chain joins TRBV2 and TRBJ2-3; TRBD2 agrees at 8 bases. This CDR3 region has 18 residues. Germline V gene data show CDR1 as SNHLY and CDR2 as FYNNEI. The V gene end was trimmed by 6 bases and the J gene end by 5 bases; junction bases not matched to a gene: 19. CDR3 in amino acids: CASRAPVGAGEGGDTQYF. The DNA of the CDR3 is TGTGCCAGCAGGGCTCCGGTGGGAGCGGGAGAAGGGGGAGATACGCAGTATTTT.

CDR3 loop: CASSSPGRTEAFF. CDR3 bases: TGTGCCAGCAGCTCTCCAGGGCGAACTGAAGCTTTCTTT. The V gene is TRBV7-3, the J gene TRBJ1-1; perhaps TRBD1 as D (5 bases). CDR1 and CDR2 from the germline V gene are SGHTA and FQGTGA. V lost 4 bases to trimming and J lost 5 bases, with 11 bases between them. The CDR3 length is 13 residues.